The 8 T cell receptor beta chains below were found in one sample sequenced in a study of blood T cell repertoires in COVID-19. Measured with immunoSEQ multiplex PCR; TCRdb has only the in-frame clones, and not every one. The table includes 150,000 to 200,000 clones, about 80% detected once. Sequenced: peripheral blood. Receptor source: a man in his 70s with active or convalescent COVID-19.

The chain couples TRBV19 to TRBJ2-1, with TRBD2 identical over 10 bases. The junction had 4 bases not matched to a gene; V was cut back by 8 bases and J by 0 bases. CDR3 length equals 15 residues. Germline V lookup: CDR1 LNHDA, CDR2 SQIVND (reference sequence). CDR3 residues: CASDSGGSSYNEQFF. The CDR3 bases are TGTGCCAGTGATAGCGGGGGGAGCTCCTACAATGAGCAGTTCTTC.

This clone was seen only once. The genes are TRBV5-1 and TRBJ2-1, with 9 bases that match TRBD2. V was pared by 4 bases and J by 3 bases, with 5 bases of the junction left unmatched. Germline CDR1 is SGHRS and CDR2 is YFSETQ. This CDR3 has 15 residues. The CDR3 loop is CASSLLAGNYNEQFF. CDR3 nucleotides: TGCGCCAGCAGCCTACTAGCGGGCAACTACAATGAGCAGTTCTTC.

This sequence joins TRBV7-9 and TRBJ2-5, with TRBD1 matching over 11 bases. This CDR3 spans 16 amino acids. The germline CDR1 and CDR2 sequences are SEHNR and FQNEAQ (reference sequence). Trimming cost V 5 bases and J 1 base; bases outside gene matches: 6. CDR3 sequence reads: CASSARTGGSQETQYF. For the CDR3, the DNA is TGTGCCAGCAGCGCCCGGACAGGGGGCTCCCAAGAGACCCAGTACTTC.

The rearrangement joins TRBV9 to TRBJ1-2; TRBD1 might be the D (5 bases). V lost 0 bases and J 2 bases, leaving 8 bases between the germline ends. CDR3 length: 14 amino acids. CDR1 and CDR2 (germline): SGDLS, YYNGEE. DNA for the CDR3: TGTGCCAGCAGCGTAGACCCAGGGAACTATGGCTACACCTTC. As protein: CASSVDPGNYGYTF.

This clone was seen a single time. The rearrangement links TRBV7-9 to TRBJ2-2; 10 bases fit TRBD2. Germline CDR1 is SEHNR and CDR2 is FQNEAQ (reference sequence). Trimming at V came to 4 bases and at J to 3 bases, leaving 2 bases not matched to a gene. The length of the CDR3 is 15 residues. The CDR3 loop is CASSSLAGDTGELFF. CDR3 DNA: TGTGCCAGCAGCTCGCTAGCGGGAGACACCGGGGAGCTGTTTTTT. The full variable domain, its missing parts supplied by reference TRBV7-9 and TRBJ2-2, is DTGVSQNPRHKITKRGQNVTFRCDPISEHNRLYWYRQTLGQGPEFLTYFQNEAQLEKSRLLSDRFSAERPKGSFSTLEIQRTEQGDSAMYLCASSSLAGDTGELFFGEGSRLTVL.

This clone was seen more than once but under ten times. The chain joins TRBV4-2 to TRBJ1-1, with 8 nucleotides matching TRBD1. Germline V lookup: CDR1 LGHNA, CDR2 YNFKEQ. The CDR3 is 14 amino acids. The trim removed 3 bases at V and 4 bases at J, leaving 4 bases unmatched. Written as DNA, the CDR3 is TGTGCCAGCAGCCAGACCGGGACAGGCACTGAAGCTTTCTTT. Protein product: CASSQTGTGTEAFF.

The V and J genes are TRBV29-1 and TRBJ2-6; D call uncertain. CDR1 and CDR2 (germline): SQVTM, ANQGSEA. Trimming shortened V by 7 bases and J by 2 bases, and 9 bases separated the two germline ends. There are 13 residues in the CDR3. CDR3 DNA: TGCAGCGCTGCAGTTACTGGGGCCAACGTCCTGACTTTC. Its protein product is CSAAVTGANVLTF.

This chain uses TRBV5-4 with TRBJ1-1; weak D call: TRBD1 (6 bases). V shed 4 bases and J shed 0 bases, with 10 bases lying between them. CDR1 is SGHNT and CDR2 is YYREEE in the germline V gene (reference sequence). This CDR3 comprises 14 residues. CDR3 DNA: TGTGCCAGCAGCGTAGACAGGATGAACACTGAAGCTTTCTTT. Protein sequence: CASSVDRMNTEAFF.